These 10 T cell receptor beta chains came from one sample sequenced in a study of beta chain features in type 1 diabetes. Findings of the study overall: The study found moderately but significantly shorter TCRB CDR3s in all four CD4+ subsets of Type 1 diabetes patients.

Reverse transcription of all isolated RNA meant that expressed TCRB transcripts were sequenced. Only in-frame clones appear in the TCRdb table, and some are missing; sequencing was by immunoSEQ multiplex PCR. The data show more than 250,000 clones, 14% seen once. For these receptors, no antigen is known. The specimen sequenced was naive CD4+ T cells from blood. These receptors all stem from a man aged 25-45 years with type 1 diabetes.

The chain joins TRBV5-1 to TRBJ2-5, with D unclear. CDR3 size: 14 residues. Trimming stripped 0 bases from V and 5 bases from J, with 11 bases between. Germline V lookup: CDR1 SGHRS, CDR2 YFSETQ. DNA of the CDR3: TGCGCCAGCAGCTTGGCCGGCGCGGTGGAGACCCAGTACTTC. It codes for CASSLAGAVETQYF.

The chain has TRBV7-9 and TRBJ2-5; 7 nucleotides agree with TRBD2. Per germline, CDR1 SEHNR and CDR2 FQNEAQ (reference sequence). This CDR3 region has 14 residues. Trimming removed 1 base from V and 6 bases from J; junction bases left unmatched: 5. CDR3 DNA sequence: TGTGCCAGCAGCTTAGGTGCGGGAGTAAAGACCCAGTACTTC. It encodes CASSLGAGVKTQYF.

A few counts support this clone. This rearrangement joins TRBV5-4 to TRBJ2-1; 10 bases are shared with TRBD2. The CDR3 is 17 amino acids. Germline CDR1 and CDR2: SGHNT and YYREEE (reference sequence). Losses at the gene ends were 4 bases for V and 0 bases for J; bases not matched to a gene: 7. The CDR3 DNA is TGTGCCAGCAGCGGGGGAGCGGGAGGGGTCTCCTACAATGAGCAGTTCTTC. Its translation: CASSGGAGGVSYNEQFF.

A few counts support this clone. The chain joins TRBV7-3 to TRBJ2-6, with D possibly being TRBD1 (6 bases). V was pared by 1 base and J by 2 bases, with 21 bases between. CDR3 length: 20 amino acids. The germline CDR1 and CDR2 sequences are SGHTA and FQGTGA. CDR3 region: CASSLRTAQGERTGANVLTF. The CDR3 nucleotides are TGTGCCAGCAGCTTAAGGACAGCCCAGGGTGAACGAACTGGGGCCAACGTCCTGACTTTC.

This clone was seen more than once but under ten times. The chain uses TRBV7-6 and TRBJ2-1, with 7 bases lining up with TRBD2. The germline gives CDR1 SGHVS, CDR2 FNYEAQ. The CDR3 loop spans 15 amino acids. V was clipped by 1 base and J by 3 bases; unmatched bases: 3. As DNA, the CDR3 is TGTGCCAGCAGCTTAGGGCTAGCGGTCTACAATGAGCAGTTCTTC. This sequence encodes CASSLGLAVYNEQFF.

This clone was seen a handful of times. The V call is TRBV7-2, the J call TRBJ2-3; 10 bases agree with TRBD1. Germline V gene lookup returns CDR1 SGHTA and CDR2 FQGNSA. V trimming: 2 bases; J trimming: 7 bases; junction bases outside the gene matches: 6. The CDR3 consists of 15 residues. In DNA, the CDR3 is TGTGCCAGCAGCTTATCGACAGGGGGCGGGTATACGCAGTATTTT. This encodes CASSLSTGGGYTQYF.

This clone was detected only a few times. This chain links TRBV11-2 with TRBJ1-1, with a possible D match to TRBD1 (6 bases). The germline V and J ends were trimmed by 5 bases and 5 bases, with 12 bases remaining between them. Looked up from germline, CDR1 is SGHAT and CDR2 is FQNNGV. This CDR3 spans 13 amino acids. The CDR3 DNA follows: TGTGCCAGCAGCATCAATGGACAGACTGAAGCTTTCTTT. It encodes CASSINGQTEAFF.

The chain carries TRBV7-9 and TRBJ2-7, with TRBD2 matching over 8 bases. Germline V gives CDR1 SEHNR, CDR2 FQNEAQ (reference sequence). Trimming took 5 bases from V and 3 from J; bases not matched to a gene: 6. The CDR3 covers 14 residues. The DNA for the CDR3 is TGTGCCAGCAGCAAAAGCGGGAGAGGCTACGAGCAGTACTTC. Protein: CASSKSGRGYEQYF.

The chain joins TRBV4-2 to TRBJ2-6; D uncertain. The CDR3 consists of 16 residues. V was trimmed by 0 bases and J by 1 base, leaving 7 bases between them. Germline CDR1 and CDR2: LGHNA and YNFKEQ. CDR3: CASSQEARSGANVLTF. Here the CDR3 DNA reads TGTGCCAGCAGCCAAGAGGCTAGATCTGGGGCCAACGTCCTGACTTTC.

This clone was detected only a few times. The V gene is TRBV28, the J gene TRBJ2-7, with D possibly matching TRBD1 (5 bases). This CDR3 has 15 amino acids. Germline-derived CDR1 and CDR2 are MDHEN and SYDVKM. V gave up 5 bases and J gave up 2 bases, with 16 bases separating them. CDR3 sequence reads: CASSTRQILTYEQYF. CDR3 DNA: TGTGCCAGCAGTACCAGACAGATATTAACCTACGAGCAGTACTTC. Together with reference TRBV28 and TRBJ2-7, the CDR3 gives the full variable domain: DVKVTQSSRYLVKRTGEKVFLECVQDMDHENMFWYRQDPGLGLRLIYFSYDVKMKEKGDIPEGYSVSREKKERFSLILESASTNQTSMYLCASSTRQILTYEQYFGPGTRLTVT.